This T cell receptor beta chain was obtained from a study of cytomegalovirus exposure and HLA in healthy donors. A note on this clone: Its antigen remains unknown.

Study-level results: Roughly uniform depth of sequencing across donors was assumed in presence/absence analyses.

Looked up from germline, CDR1 is MDHEN and CDR2 is SYDVKM. The length of the CDR3 is 17 residues. The V gene lost 6 bases and the J gene lost 0 bases, with 18 bases spanning the gap. PCR amplification relied on 60 Vbeta primers (plus 13 Jbeta primers). TCRdb's copy holds only in-frame clones and misses some; the assay was immunoSEQ multiplex PCR. The repertoire includes fewer than 95,000 clones, 73% of them detected once, and roughly 15% sits in the top ten. This chain connects TRBV28 to TRBJ1-5, with D uncertain. Sequencing input: PBMCs. The sequence was obtained from a woman in her thirties or forties in good health and CMV-seropositive. The CDR3 coding sequence is TGTGCCAGCAGCTCCCACTCGTCCGTCGCTAGCAATCAGCCCCAGCATTTT. This gives the protein CASSSHSSVASNQPQHF.